Listed below are T cell receptor beta chains from one sample, sequenced in a study of T-cell memory formation after mild COVID-19. TCRdb independently ran MiXCR on the 5' RACE reads; one entry per CDR3 protein. The table includes 450,000 or so distinct CDR3 sequences, about 23% detected once. The sample comprised PBMCs or a T cell subset sorted from them (not recorded which). Source of these receptors: an adult woman who had mild COVID-19 (a few samples of this study predate the infection). Cell type and time point are not known. Each CDR3 is given with its conserved first and last residue. The order of the fields is D gene, clone size, V gene, J gene, CDR3 protein, CDR3 DNA. A D gene is named only where the DNA matches it firmly. The size field is filled for only some rows; it gives once, few, many or a size class.

TRBD2	-	TRBV7-8	TRBJ2-1	CASSLPGLASNEEFF	TGTGCCAGCAGCCTGCCGGGACTAGCGAGCAATGAGGAGTTCTTC
-	few	TRBV12-3/TRBV12-4	TRBJ1-2	CASSHQGPLMYRYTF	TGTGCCAGCAGTCACCAGGGGCCGCTGATGTATCGCTACACCTTC
TRBD1	-	TRBV5-1	TRBJ2-7	CASRNTGAADEQYF	TGCGCCAGCAGGAACACAGGGGCGGCGGACGAGCAGTACTTC
TRBD2	-	TRBV6-5	TRBJ2-5	CASSSNWEGEQETQYF	TGTGCCAGCAGTTCCAACTGGGAGGGTGAACAAGAGACCCAGTACTTC
-	-	TRBV27	TRBJ1-4	CASSPPGREKLFF	TGTGCCAGCAGTCCACCGGGCCGTGAAAAACTGTTTTTT
-	few	TRBV6-6	TRBJ1-1	CASSYGQAASAFF	TGTGCCAGCAGTTACGGGCAGGCCGCTTCGGCTTTCTTT
TRBD1	-	TRBV5-5	TRBJ2-5	CASSLNRGHDEETQYF	TGTGCCAGCAGCTTAAACAGGGGGCACGATGAGGAGACCCAGTACTTC
-	-	TRBV12-3/TRBV12-4	TRBJ2-5	CASSFPSQTQYF	TGTGCCAGCAGTTTCCCATCGCAGACCCAGTACTTC
TRBD1	few	TRBV3-1	TRBJ2-7	CASSQTGFTYEQYF	TGTGCCAGCAGCCAGACAGGGTTTACCTACGAGCAGTACTTC
-	few	TRBV20-1	TRBJ2-2	CSARAGTQNTGELFF	TGCAGTGCTAGAGCCGGGACACAGAACACCGGGGAGCTGTTTTTT
-	-	TRBV5-1	TRBJ2-7	CASSLLGKRGYEQYF	TGCGCCAGCAGCTTGCTCGGGAAAAGGGGCTACGAGCAGTACTTC
-	-	TRBV13	TRBJ1-6	CASSLADLSPLHF	TGTGCCAGCAGCTTAGCCGACCTTTCACCCCTCCACTTT
TRBD1	few	TRBV29-1	TRBJ2-2	CSVRDRANTGELFF	TGCAGCGTTCGGGACAGGGCGAACACCGGGGAGCTGTTTTTT
TRBD1	-	TRBV24-1	TRBJ2-3	CATSDLKTGINSDTQYF	TGTGCCACCAGTGATCTGAAGACAGGGATTAATTCAGATACGCAGTATTTT
-	-	TRBV7-2	TRBJ1-5	CASSWPGYNQPQHF	TGTGCCAGCAGCTGGCCAGGCTACAATCAGCCCCAGCATTTT
TRBD2	few	TRBV7-2	TRBJ2-7	CASSFGAASGRRYF	TGTGCCAGCAGCTTTGGTGCAGCTAGCGGGAGGAGGTACTTC
-	-	TRBV7-8	TRBJ2-7	CASSLAPGTSEQYF	TGTGCCAGCAGCTTAGCTCCGGGCACTTCCGAGCAGTACTTC
TRBD1	-	TRBV7-9	TRBJ2-2	CASSSWQGVNTVELFF	TGTGCCAGCAGCTCCTGGCAGGGGGTGAACACCGTGGAGCTGTTTTTT
-	-	TRBV24-1	TRBJ1-1	CATRKQVNTEAFF	TGTGCCACCAGAAAACAGGTGAACACTGAAGCTTTCTTT
-	-	TRBV12-3/TRBV12-4	TRBJ1-5	CASSFGAGDQPQHF	TGTGCCAGCAGTTTCGGGGCAGGGGATCAGCCCCAGCATTTT
-	few	TRBV6-6	TRBJ1-3	CASSYGGGPGNTIYF	TGTGCCAGCAGTTACGGGGGGGGCCCTGGAAACACCATATATTTT
-	-	TRBV19	TRBJ1-2	CSSSMSVQDSVNGYTF	TGTTCCAGTAGTATGAGTGTTCAGGACAGCGTGAATGGCTACACCTTC
TRBD2	-	TRBV20-1	TRBJ2-3	CSASFGRQTDTQYF	TGCAGTGCTAGCTTCGGGAGGCAGACAGATACGCAGTATTTT
-	-	TRBV7-7	TRBJ1-6	CASSPDRNSPLHF	TGTGCCAGCAGCCCTGACCGGAATTCACCCCTCCACTTT
-	few	TRBV28	TRBJ2-7	CATNSWYEQYF	TGTGCCACCAACAGTTGGTACGAGCAGTACTTC
TRBD1	-	TRBV30	TRBJ1-2	CAWSEQGAAGYTF	TGTGCCTGGAGTGAACAGGGGGCGGCTGGCTACACCTTC
TRBD2	-	TRBV12-3/TRBV12-4	TRBJ2-3	CASSPGLAMSDTQYF	TGTGCCAGCAGCCCGGGACTAGCGATGTCAGATACGCAGTATTTT
TRBD1	-	TRBV7-2	TRBJ2-2	CASSRDRGRGELFF	TGTGCCAGCAGCCGGGACAGGGGGCGCGGGGAGCTGTTTTTT
-	-	TRBV6-5	TRBJ2-2	CASTDSGTGELFF	TGTGCCAGCACCGACTCAGGCACCGGGGAGCTGTTTTTT
TRBD1	-	TRBV6-2/TRBV6-3	TRBJ1-5	CASSYAPSSRQGSNQPQHF	TGTGCCAGCAGTTATGCCCCCTCCAGCCGACAGGGTAGCAATCAGCCCCAGCATTTT
-	-	TRBV10-3	TRBJ2-7	CAIGDTTYEQYF	TGTGCCATCGGGGATACGACCTACGAGCAGTACTTC
-	few	TRBV13	TRBJ1-1	CASSLEAGWRNTEAFF	TGTGCCAGCAGCTTAGAGGCAGGGTGGAGGAACACTGAAGCTTTCTTT
-	-	TRBV19	TRBJ2-5	CASSRQGGLGETQYF	TGTGCCAGTAGTCGACAGGGAGGCCTTGGTGAGACCCAGTACTTC
-	many	TRBV7-9	TRBJ2-7	CASSFGQNYEQYF	TGTGCCAGCAGCTTCGGACAGAACTACGAGCAGTACTTC
-	many	TRBV5-6	TRBJ1-2	CASSSGFAGYTF	TGTGCCAGCAGCTCCGGATTCGCAGGCTACACCTTC
-	-	TRBV24-1	TRBJ1-2	CATSESTPPGHFYGYTF	TGTGCCACCAGTGAATCCACTCCCCCCGGACACTTCTATGGCTACACCTTC
-	-	TRBV14	TRBJ2-6	CASSQTGAPSGANVQTF	TGTGCCAGCAGCCAAACAGGTGCCCCTTCTGGGGCCAACGTCCAGACTTTC
TRBD2	-	TRBV19	TRBJ2-4	CASKTSLNIQYF	TGTGCCAGTAAGACTAGCCTAAACATTCAGTACTTC
TRBD2	many	TRBV5-4	TRBJ2-5	CASSPSSGGYQETQYF	TGTGCCAGCAGCCCCTCTAGCGGGGGGTACCAAGAGACCCAGTACTTC
-	few	TRBV7-2	TRBJ1-1	CASSLDSGVLEAFF	TGTGCCAGCAGCTTAGATTCAGGGGTCCTTGAAGCTTTCTTT
-	-	TRBV5-1	TRBJ2-7	CASSLEREQYF	TGCGCCAGCAGCTTGGAGAGGGAGCAGTACTTC
TRBD1	few	TRBV9	TRBJ2-1	CASSVGYGTGVYNEQFF	TGTGCCAGCAGCGTAGGTTATGGGACAGGGGTCTACAATGAGCAGTTCTTC
-	-	TRBV5-5	TRBJ2-3	CASRRQDSPSTDTQYF	TGTGCCAGCAGGAGGCAGGACAGCCCTAGCACAGATACGCAGTATTTT
TRBD1	-	TRBV19	TRBJ2-3	CASTGQDGQGVADTQYF	TGTGCCAGTACCGGACAAGACGGACAGGGGGTCGCAGATACGCAGTATTTT
-	few	TRBV9	TRBJ2-7	CASSPRDTRYEQYF	TGTGCCAGCAGCCCCCGGGATACGCGCTACGAGCAGTACTTC
-	few	TRBV20-1	TRBJ2-7	CSAREGRTYEQYF	TGCAGTGCTAGAGAAGGCAGAACCTACGAGCAGTACTTC
TRBD1	many	TRBV5-1	TRBJ2-7	CASSQGQGSSYEQYF	TGCGCCAGCAGCCAGGGACAGGGTAGCTCCTACGAGCAGTACTTC
-	-	TRBV10-3	TRBJ2-1	CAISGGSNSYNEQFF	TGTGCCATCAGTGGGGGGTCTAACTCCTACAATGAGCAGTTCTTC
TRBD1	-	TRBV5-1	TRBJ2-4	CASSQNPGQVFDLQYF	TGCGCCAGCAGCCAGAACCCTGGACAGGTCTTTGACCTTCAGTACTTC